Below are 18 T cell receptor beta chains sequenced from a single sample in a study of T cells in Graves' hyperthyroidism and ophthalmopathy. RNA transcripts served as the template for amplifying TCR beta CDR3 regions. First-round RT-PCR targeting the TCR CDR3 was performed with the HTBI primer set. One entry per CDR3 protein results from TCRdb running MiXCR on the multiplex PCR reads. Among approximately 400,000 distinct CDR3 sequences listed, 25% were seen once. Sequenced sample: blood. These receptor sequences come from a man aged 45-65 years with Graves' hyperthyroidism.

The chain links TRBV6-1 to TRBJ2-7, with unresolved D. CDR1 and CDR2 from the germline V gene are MNHNS and SASEGT. The CDR3 is 11 amino acids. V was pared by 7 bases and J by 3 bases, with 7 bases between. CDR3 bases: TGTGCCAGCATACACGTCTACGAGCAGTACTTC. Encoded protein: CASIHVYEQYF.

V and J are TRBV25-1 and TRBJ2-2; D gene unclear. Trimming removed 4 bases at V and 7 bases at J, with 4 bases between. CDR1 is MGHDK, CDR2 SYGVNS, per germline. This CDR3 has 11 residues. The CDR3 sequence is CASSGGGELFF. The CDR3 DNA follows: TGTGCCAGCAGTGGTGGCGGGGAGCTGTTTTTT.

Here the CDR3 reads CASFAGVTDTQYF. CDR3 DNA sequence: TGTGCCAGCTTCGCCGGGGTCACAGATACGCAGTATTTT. The V call is TRBV18, the J call TRBJ2-3; D is possibly TRBD2 (5 bases). There are 13 residues in the CDR3. The germline V and J ends were trimmed by 7 bases and 2 bases, with 10 bases remaining between them. Per the germline V gene, CDR1 is KGHSH and CDR2 is LQKENI.

This clonotype occurred many times. The V and J genes are TRBV11-3 and TRBJ2-7; 8 bases map to TRBD1. Trimming took 5 bases from V and 5 from J; bases not matched to a gene: 11. CDR1 is SGHNT, CDR2 YENEEA, per germline. The CDR3 is made up of 15 amino acids. The CDR3 reads CASSPRQGLSHEQYF. The CDR3 nucleotides read TGTGCCAGCAGCCCGCGACAGGGGCTATCTCACGAGCAGTACTTC.

This clonotype was observed many times. The J gene is TRBJ2-7, the V gene TRBV2, with TRBD1 matching over 7 bases. Germline V lookup: CDR1 SNHLY, CDR2 FYNNEI. The J segment lost 6 bases and the V segment lost 8 bases, leaving 10 bases of the junction unmatched. The CDR3 extends over 13 amino acids. The CDR3 loop is CASQDRLLSEQYF. The CDR3 coding sequence is TGTGCCAGCCAGGACAGGCTTTTATCCGAGCAGTACTTC. Full variable domain (outside the CDR3, taken from reference TRBV2 and TRBJ2-7): EPEVTQTPSHQVTQMGQEVILRCVPISNHLYFYWYRQILGQKVEFLVSFYNNEISEKSEIFDDQFSVERPDGSNFTLKIRSTKLEDSAMYFCASQDRLLSEQYFGPGTRLTVT.

The sample holds a few counts of this clonotype. V is TRBV6-5 and J is TRBJ2-7, with 7 bases identical to TRBD2. The CDR3 totals 14 residues. Germline V gene data show CDR1 as MNHEY and CDR2 as SVGAGI. The junction had 4 bases not matched to a gene; V was cut back by 0 bases and J by 5 bases. CDR3 region: CASSYSGRENEQYF. DNA for the CDR3: TGTGCCAGCAGTTACTCGGGGCGGGAGAACGAGCAGTACTTC.

Regarding this clonotype: The CDR3 ends on some other residue instead of the conserved phenylalanine or tryptophan, so this is likely a read error. This rearrangement joins TRBV19 to TRBJ1-3; D is unresolved. CDR1 and CDR2 (germline): LNHDA, SQIVND (reference sequence). Trimming took off 8 bases at V and 0 bases at J, with 14 bases between the two ends. This CDR3 is 15 amino acids long. CDR3 in DNA: TGTGCCAGTTCCCCCGCTTCTCACTCTGGAAACACCATATATTTG. Translating gives CASSPASHSGNTIYL.

This clonotype was seen a few times. The J gene is TRBJ2-7, the V gene TRBV2; weak D call: TRBD2 (6 bases). Per the germline V gene, CDR1 is SNHLY and CDR2 is FYNNEI. The CDR3 is 14 residues long. The germline V and J ends were trimmed by 5 bases and 6 bases, with 17 bases remaining between them. CDR3 in DNA: TGTGCCAGCAGTTTCCGACTAGTGTCCCCCGAGCAGTACTTC. It specifies CASSFRLVSPEQYF.

There are a few counts of this clonotype. The CDR3 DNA sequence: TGCGCCAGCAGCTTGGACAGGGGGTGGAACACTGAAGCTTTCTTT. Translation: CASSLDRGWNTEAFF. The V gene is TRBV5-1, the J gene TRBJ1-1; TRBD1 aligns across 8 bases. J gave up 1 base and V 0 bases, and 2 bases lay outside the gene matches. CDR3 size: 15 residues. CDR1 SGHRS and CDR2 YFSETQ come from the germline V gene.

The chain couples TRBV29-1 to TRBJ1-5; possibly TRBD1 for D (6 bases). This CDR3 has 13 amino acids. In germline, CDR1 is SQVTM, CDR2 ANQGSEA. The germline V and J ends were trimmed by 4 bases and 5 bases, with 12 bases remaining between them. CDR3 region: CSVARGGDQPQHF. In DNA form, the CDR3 reads TGCAGCGTTGCCAGGGGCGGGGATCAGCCCCAGCATTTT.

This clonotype was recorded many times. This chain joins TRBV2 and TRBJ2-1, with D unresolved. This CDR3 region has 11 residues. Germline CDR1 SNHLY, CDR2 FYNNEI. V dropped 7 bases and J dropped 7 bases, with 8 bases sitting between them. The CDR3 loop is CASIMDNEQFF. For the CDR3, the DNA is TGTGCCAGCATAATGGATAATGAGCAGTTCTTC.

The sample holds many counts of this clonotype. V usage is TRBV29-1 and J usage is TRBJ1-1; D remains unclear. The germline CDR1 and CDR2 sequences are SQVTM and ANQGSEA. The CDR3 spans 13 residues. V was cut by 3 bases and J by 2 bases, with 10 bases left in between. The CDR3 region has the DNA TGCAGCGTTGAGAATTATTATAACACTGAAGCTTTCTTT. Amino acids: CSVENYYNTEAFF.

This chain connects TRBV5-1 to TRBJ2-1; 11 bases align to TRBD2. V was clipped by 5 bases and J by 4 bases; unmatched bases: 8. The CDR3 length is 16 residues. In germline, CDR1 is SGHRS, CDR2 YFSETQ. CDR3 nucleotide sequence: TGCGCCAGCAGGGACCGACTAGCGGGAAGATACAATGAGCAGTTCTTC. This gives the protein CASRDRLAGRYNEQFF.

This chain joins TRBV28 and TRBJ2-1; D possibly corresponds to TRBD2 (5 bases). Germline V gives CDR1 MDHEN, CDR2 SYDVKM. The ends were cut back, 6 bases at V and 0 bases at J, with 18 bases in the middle. This CDR3 comprises 17 residues. The CDR3 here is CASSQAPERSSYNEQFF. The CDR3 DNA sequence: TGTGCCAGCAGCCAAGCCCCGGAGCGGAGCTCCTACAATGAGCAGTTCTTC. Full variable domain (missing parts from reference TRBV28 and TRBJ2-1): DVKVTQSSRYLVKRTGEKVFLECVQDMDHENMFWYRQDPGLGLRLIYFSYDVKMKEKGDIPEGYSVSREKKERFSLILESASTNQTSMYLCASSQAPERSSYNEQFFGPGTRLTVL.

This clonotype was counted only a few times. The rearrangement joins TRBV27 to TRBJ2-5; 8 nucleotides match TRBD1. The junction had 3 bases not matched to a gene; V was cut back by 4 bases and J by 5 bases. Per the germline V gene, CDR1 is MNHEY and CDR2 is SMNVEV (reference sequence). The CDR3 length is 13 residues. CDR3 protein: CASSSRGHETQYF. CDR3 coding DNA: TGTGCCAGCAGTTCCAGGGGGCACGAGACCCAGTACTTC.

This chain connects TRBV7-9 to TRBJ1-4; no clear D gene. Germline assignment: CDR1 SEHNR and CDR2 FQNEAQ (reference sequence). The CDR3 is 15 amino acids. Trimming pared 0 bases from V and 10 bases from J, leaving 15 bases between. DNA of the CDR3: TGTGCCAGCAGCTTAGCGTCCCTCCCGCATGGAAAACTGTTTTTT. It codes for CASSLASLPHGKLFF.

This clonotype was observed at least ten times. This chain connects TRBV9 to TRBJ2-7; tentatively, D is TRBD2 (6 bases). In germline, CDR1 is SGDLS, CDR2 YYNGEE. Trimming shortened V by 4 bases and J by 3 bases, and 11 bases separated the two germline ends. This CDR3 has 13 amino acids. CDR3 coding DNA: TGTGCCAGCAGCCGGGACTCCGGCTACGAGCAGTACTTC. It codes for CASSRDSGYEQYF.

A few counts support this clonotype. This chain uses TRBV20-1 with TRBJ2-5, with TRBD2 matching 7 bases. Germline V gene data show CDR1 as DFQATT and CDR2 as SNEGSKA (reference sequence). Germline trimming cut 4 bases from V and 4 bases from J; bases unmatched to any gene: 9. The length of the CDR3 is 14 residues. In DNA, the CDR3 is TGCAGTGCTAAAGTCGGGCGGGGGAGAGAGACCCAGTACTTC. This gives the protein CSAKVGRGRETQYF.